This paragraph reports one T cell receptor beta chain. Its specificity is unknown. Clones were sequenced by immunoSEQ multiplex PCR, and TCRdb holds only the in-frame ones, with some missing. The sample includes around 230,000 clones, about 80% of them seen just once. Thawed PBMCs were FACS-sorted into unstimulated CD4+CD25+CD127- regulatory T cells, CD4+CD25- non-regulatory cells, CD4 and CD8 cells. The sample comes from a study of Tregs in tolerant kidney transplant recipients. General study results and limits: This study did not directly address biological reproducibility. Expanding Tregs on activated donor B cells appeared to best identify donor-specific TCRbeta clones.

V was pared by 8 bases and J by 3 bases, with 12 bases between. CDR1 is SGHAT and CDR2 is FQNNGV in the germline V gene. The CDR3 loop spans 13 amino acids. The sequenced sample consisted of CD4+ T cells from blood. The V call is TRBV11-2, the J call TRBJ2-3; D remains ambiguous. The receptor comes from a human donor in good health. CDR3: CASLLKATDTQYF. In DNA form, the CDR3 reads TGTGCCAGCCTCTTAAAGGCGACAGATACGCAGTATTTT.